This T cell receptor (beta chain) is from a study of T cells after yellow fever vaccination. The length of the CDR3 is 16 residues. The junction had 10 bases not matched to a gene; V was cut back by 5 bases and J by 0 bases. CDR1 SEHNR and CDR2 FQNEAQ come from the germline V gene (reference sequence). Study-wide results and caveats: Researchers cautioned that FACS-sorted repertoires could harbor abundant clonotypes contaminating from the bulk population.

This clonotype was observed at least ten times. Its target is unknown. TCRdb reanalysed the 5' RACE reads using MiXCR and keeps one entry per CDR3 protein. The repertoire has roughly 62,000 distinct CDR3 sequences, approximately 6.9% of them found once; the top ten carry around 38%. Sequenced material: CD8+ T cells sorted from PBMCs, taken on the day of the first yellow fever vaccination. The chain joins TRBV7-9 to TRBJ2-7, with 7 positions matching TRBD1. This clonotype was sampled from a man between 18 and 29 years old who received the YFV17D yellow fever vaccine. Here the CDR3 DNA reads TGTGCCAGCAGCGCGACCGGGGACAGAGGCTCCTACGAGCAGTACTTC. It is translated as CASSATGDRGSYEQYF.